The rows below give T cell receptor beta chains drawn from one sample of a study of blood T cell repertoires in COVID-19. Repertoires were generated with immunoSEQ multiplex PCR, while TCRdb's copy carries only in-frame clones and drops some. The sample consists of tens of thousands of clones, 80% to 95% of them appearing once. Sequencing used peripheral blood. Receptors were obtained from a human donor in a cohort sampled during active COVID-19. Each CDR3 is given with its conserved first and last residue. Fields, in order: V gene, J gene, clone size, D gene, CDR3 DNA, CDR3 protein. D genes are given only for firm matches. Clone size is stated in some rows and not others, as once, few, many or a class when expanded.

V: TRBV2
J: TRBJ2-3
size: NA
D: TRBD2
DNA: TGTGCCAGCAGTGACCCGAGACTAGCGGGGAATGGGATGGGCACAGATACGCAGTATTTT
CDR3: CASSDPRLAGNGMGTDTQYF

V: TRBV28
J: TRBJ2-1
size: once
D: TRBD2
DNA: TGTGCCAGCAGTTTAATGACTAGCCGACCGAACCACAGCTCCTACAATGAGCAGTTCTTC
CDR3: CASSLMTSRPNHSSYNEQFF

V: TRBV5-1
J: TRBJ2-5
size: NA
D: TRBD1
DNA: TGCGCCAGCAGCTTGGCGACAGGGGATGAGACCCAGTACTTC
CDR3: CASSLATGDETQYF

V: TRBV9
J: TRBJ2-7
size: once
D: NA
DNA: TGTGCCAGCAGCGGTCTTAGGGGTTACGAGCAGTACTTC
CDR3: CASSGLRGYEQYF

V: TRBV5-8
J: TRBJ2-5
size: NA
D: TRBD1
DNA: TGTGCCAGCAGCCCCGGGACAGGGGGCGTTGGGCAAGAGACCCAGTACTTC
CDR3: CASSPGTGGVGQETQYF

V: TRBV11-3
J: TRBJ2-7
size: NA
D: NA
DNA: TGTGCCAGCAGCTTGAGAGGGCTCTCATACGAGCAGTACTTC
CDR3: CASSLRGLSYEQYF

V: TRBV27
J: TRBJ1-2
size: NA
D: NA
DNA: TGTGCCAGCAGCTACGACAAGAACTATGGCTACACCTTC
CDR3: CASSYDKNYGYTF

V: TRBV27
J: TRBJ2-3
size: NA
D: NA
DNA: TGTGCCAGCAGTCCCCCACAGCTGGCTGGCACAGATACGCAGTATTTT
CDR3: CASSPPQLAGTDTQYF

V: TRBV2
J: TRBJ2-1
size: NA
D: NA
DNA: TGTGCCAGCAGCCTTACCACAGGGTCCAACTACAATGAGCAGTTCTTC
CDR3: CASSLTTGSNYNEQFF

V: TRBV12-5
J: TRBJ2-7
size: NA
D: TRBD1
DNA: TGTGCCCGGCGCAGGGGGACCTACGAGCAGTACTTC
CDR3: CARRRGTYEQYF

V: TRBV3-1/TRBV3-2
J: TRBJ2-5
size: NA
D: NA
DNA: TGTGCCAGCAGCCAAAGAGGCGCCCAGTACTTC
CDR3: CASSQRGAQYF

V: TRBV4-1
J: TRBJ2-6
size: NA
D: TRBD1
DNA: TGCGCCAGCAGCCAAGACCCGGGACAGGGGGTGTCTGGGGCCAACGTCCTGACTTTC
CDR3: CASSQDPGQGVSGANVLTF

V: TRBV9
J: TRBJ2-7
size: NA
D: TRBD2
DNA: TGTGCCAGCAGCGTGGCCGGACTAGCGGGGGGGTCTTCCTACGAGCAGTACTTC
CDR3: CASSVAGLAGGSSYEQYF

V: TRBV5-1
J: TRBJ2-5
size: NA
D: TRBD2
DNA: TGCGCCAGCAGCGCAGGACTAGCGGGGGGGTCAGAGACCCAGTACTTC
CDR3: CASSAGLAGGSETQYF

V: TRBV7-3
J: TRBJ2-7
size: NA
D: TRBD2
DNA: TGTGCCAGCAGCTTACTAGCGGGGGGGGCTCTACCCTACGAGCAGTACTTC
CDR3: CASSLLAGGALPYEQYF

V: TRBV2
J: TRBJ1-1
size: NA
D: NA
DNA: TGTGCCAGCGGATTAGCGGGGGGCACTGAAGCTTTCTTT
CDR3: CASGLAGGTEAFF

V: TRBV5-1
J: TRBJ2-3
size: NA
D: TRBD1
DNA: TGCGCCAGCAGCTTGGTACAGGGGGACACAGATACGCAGTATTTT
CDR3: CASSLVQGDTDTQYF

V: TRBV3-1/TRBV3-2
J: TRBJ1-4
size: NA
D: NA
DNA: TGTGCCAGCAGCCCGCGGACAGCAACTAATGAAAAACTGTTTTTT
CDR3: CASSPRTATNEKLFF

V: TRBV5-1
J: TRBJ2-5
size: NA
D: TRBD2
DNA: TGCGCCAGCAGCTTGGGAGCGGGGAGAAACGAAGAGACCCAGTACTTC
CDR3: CASSLGAGRNEETQYF

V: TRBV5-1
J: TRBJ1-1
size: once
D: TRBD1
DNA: TGCGCCAGTGGACAGGGCTTCATGAGCACTGAAGCTTTCTTT
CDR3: CASGQGFMSTEAFF

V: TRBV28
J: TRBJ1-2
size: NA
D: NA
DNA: TGTGCCAGCAGTTTCTCGAGTCGGGACTCCTATGGCTACACCTTC
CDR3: CASSFSSRDSYGYTF

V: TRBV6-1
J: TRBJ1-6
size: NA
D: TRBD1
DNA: TGTGCCAGCAGTGAGGGACAGGGAGATAATTCACCCCTCCACTTT
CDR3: CASSEGQGDNSPLHF

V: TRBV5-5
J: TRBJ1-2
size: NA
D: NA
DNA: TGTGCCAGCAGCTTAGGGGGGGATAACTATGGCTACACCTTC
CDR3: CASSLGGDNYGYTF

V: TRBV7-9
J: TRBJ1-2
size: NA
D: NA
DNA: TGTGCCAGCAGCCCCCAGCCCGGGGAACGGAACTATGGCTACACCTTC
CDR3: CASSPQPGERNYGYTF

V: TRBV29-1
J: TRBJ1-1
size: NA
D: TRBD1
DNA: TGCAGCGTTGAAGGTAAGGGGGCTGGTGAAGCTTTCTTT
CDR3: CSVEGKGAGEAFF

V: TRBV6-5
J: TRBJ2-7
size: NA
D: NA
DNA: TGTGCCAGCAGGGGAGACAGGTCAACTTCCTACGAGCAGTACTTC
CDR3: CASRGDRSTSYEQYF

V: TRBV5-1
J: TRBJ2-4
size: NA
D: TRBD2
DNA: TGCGCCAGCAGCGCGAGCGGGGTGGCCAAAAACATTCAGTACTTC
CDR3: CASSASGVAKNIQYF